This TCR beta chain was observed in a study of blood T cell repertoires in COVID-19. Study background: Italy, Spain and the United States were the sources of the convalescent and acute COVID-19 samples.

Per germline, CDR1 SGHRS and CDR2 YFSETQ. V shed 1 base and J shed 2 bases, with 6 bases lying between them. This CDR3 contains 13 residues. This clone occurred a few times. Original processing notes: Estimated nucleated cell counts came from reference gene primer amplification. Sequencing was performed with immunoSEQ multiplex PCR; in TCRdb, only in-frame clones are kept and a portion is missing. V, J and clone size were drawn from that table, and D and trimming were deduced from the DNA. The sample contains 270,000 or so clones, around 86% of which appear only once. The V gene is TRBV5-1, the J gene TRBJ1-1; D is unresolved. The specimen was peripheral blood. This clonotype was obtained from a young woman with active or convalescent COVID-19. The CDR3 loop is CASSLTDNTEAFF. In nucleotides, the CDR3 is TGCGCCAGCAGCTTGACAGATAACACTGAAGCTTTCTTT.